Below, one T cell receptor (beta chain) is given with its context. The data were taken from a study of cytomegalovirus exposure and HLA in healthy donors. CDR1 SGHNT and CDR2 YYREEE come from the germline V gene (reference sequence). Trimming shortened V by 4 bases and J by 3 bases, and 11 bases separated the two germline ends. The CDR3 is 13 amino acids. Repertoires were generated with immunoSEQ multiplex PCR, while TCRdb's copy carries only in-frame clones and drops some. This sample has 89,000 or so clones, with approximately 93% found just once. The sequenced material came from PBMCs. The clonotype was recovered from a woman aged 30 to 39 in good health and CMV-seropositive. The chain carries TRBV5-4 and TRBJ2-7; weak D call: TRBD1 (5 bases). CDR3 sequence reads: CASSPGQFYEQYF. The CDR3, as DNA: TGTGCCAGCAGCCCAGGGCAGTTCTACGAGCAGTACTTC. Based on the CDR3 plus reference TRBV5-4 and TRBJ2-7, the full variable domain is ETGVTQSPTHLIKTRGQQVTLRCSSQSGHNTVSWYQQALGQGPQFIFQYYREEENGRGNFPPRFSGLQFPNYSSELNVNALELDDSALYLCASSPGQFYEQYFGPGTRLTVT.